The T cell receptor beta chain described here comes from a study of blood T cell repertoires in COVID-19. About the study: The origin of the acute and convalescent COVID-19 samples was the United States, Italy and Spain.

This clone was counted between two and nine times. In the study's own analysis: Using reference gene primer amplification, nucleated cell counts were estimated. Repertoires were generated with immunoSEQ multiplex PCR, while TCRdb's copy carries only in-frame clones and drops some. V and J calls plus clone size are reproduced from that table; the DNA served to infer D and trimming. This sample carries about 110,000 clones, 75% to 95% of them seen once, and the ten largest clones take 1% to 1.5%. This clonotype originated in a woman aged 25 to 39 with acute or convalescent COVID-19. Sequencing was performed on peripheral blood.

For the CDR3, the DNA is TGTGCCAGCAGTTTAGGGCAGGGATTGAACACTGAAGCTTTCTTT. It translates to CASSLGQGLNTEAFF. This chain links TRBV27 with TRBJ1-1; maybe TRBD1 (5 bases). CDR3 size: 15 residues. V was clipped by 2 bases and J by 0 bases, with 10 bases between them. Germline loops: CDR1 MNHEY, CDR2 SMNVEV (reference sequence).